This T cell receptor beta chain was identified in a study of Ad26.COV2.S vaccination and SARS-CoV-2 variants. Study information: Ad26.COV2.S was injected intramuscularly once or twice, 56 days apart.

This clone was detected a few times. Its cognate antigen is unknown. Losses at the gene ends were 8 bases for V and 7 bases for J; bases not matched to a gene: 6. Germline V gene lookup returns CDR1 SNHLY and CDR2 FYNNEI. The CDR3 consists of 14 residues. Here immunoSEQ multiplex PCR was the method, and the copy in TCRdb shows in-frame clones only, minus some. The sample carries about 350,000 clones, 75% to 90% recorded once. Study-wide results and caveats: Marked by substantial breadth, spike-specific CD8+ and CD4+ T cell responses were reportedly seen after vaccination. Recipients of either vaccine or placebo displayed similar breadth of non-spike TCRs.

Regarding treatment: 15 to 20 received Ad26.COV2.S at low or high dose, single or two shots; roughly five received placebo; per-sample allocation not given. The samples were gathered on day 63 after the first injection of vaccine or placebo. This receptor was obtained from a person aged 18-60 years who received the Ad26.COV2.S COVID-19 vaccine or a placebo. The chain has TRBV2 and TRBJ1-5, with TRBD1 matching over 12 bases. The starting material was peripheral blood, obtained in a trial of Ad26.COV2.S vaccine versus placebo. CDR3 amino acids: CASLGQGAGQPQHF. DNA of the CDR3: TGTGCCAGCCTGGGACAGGGGGCTGGACAGCCCCAGCATTTT.